This T cell receptor (beta chain) was recorded in a study of T cell responses to AZD1222 COVID-19 vaccine. Per the germline V gene, CDR1 is LGHNA and CDR2 is YNFKEQ. There are 13 residues in the CDR3. Deletions cut 0 bases from V and 10 bases from J, with 7 bases between. Libraries were prepared by immunoSEQ multiplex PCR; TCRdb keeps only in-frame clonotypes and omits some of them. This sample carries approximately 150,000 clones, approximately 90% of them seen once, and the ten largest clones take 1% to 1.5%. This TCR came from an adult who received the AZD1222 COVID-19 vaccine. Sequencing was performed on peripheral blood, taken 28 days after the second AZD1222 dose. The chain links TRBV4-2 to TRBJ1-6; D not resolved. In nucleotides, the CDR3 is TGTGCCAGCAGCCAAGAAGGCGGGTCACCCCTCCACTTT. Its protein product is CASSQEGGSPLHF.